Listed below are T cell receptor beta chains from one sample, sequenced in a study of post-analysis software for immune sequencing data. TCRdb independently ran MiXCR on the PCR reads; one entry per CDR3 protein. The table shows 450,000 to 700,000 distinct CDR3 sequences, with 44% occurring only once. The material sequenced was blood. All receptors derive from a girl aged 10-17 years with multiple sclerosis. Each CDR3 is given with its conserved first and last residue. Each record gives: D gene, clone size, CDR3 length, V gene, J gene, CDR3 protein, CDR3 DNA. A D gene is named only where the DNA matches it firmly. The size entry is marked missing in some rows and otherwise reads once, few, many or a size class.

>NA|few|15|TRBV7-6|TRBJ2-7
CASSLAPVPSYEQYF
TGTGCCAGCAGCTTAGCGCCAGTGCCCTCCTACGAGCAGTACTTC
>NA|NA|13|TRBV20-1|TRBJ1-6
CSARQGLNSPLHF
TGCAGTGCTAGACAGGGCTTGAATTCACCCCTCCACTTT
>NA|NA|12|TRBV5-1|TRBJ1-2
CASRREDYGYTF
TGCGCCAGCCGCCGAGAAGACTATGGCTACACCTTC
>NA|few|13|TRBV5-1|TRBJ2-3
CAGSLGDGWTQYF
TGCGCCGGCAGCTTGGGGGACGGTTGGACGCAGTATTTT
>NA|once|16|TRBV6-6|TRBJ2-5
CTSSYSRGRGGETQYF
TGTACCAGCAGTTACTCGCGCGGCAGGGGGGGGGAGACCCAGTACTTC
>TRBD2|NA|16|TRBV5-5|TRBJ2-7
CASSLVILAGSHEQYF
TGTGCCAGCAGCTTGGTCATCCTAGCGGGATCCCACGAGCAGTACTTC
>NA|NA|14|TRBV4-1|TRBJ2-5
CASSARHNQETQYF
TGCGCCAGCAGCGCCAGACACAACCAAGAGACCCAGTACTTC
>TRBD1|NA|16|TRBV6-5|TRBJ1-1
CASSKRGTAMNTEAFF
TGTGCCAGCAGTAAAAGGGGGACAGCCATGAACACTGAAGCTTTCTTT
>NA|NA|16|TRBV5-1|TRBJ1-6
CASSHTGPIQNSPLHF
TGCGCCAGCAGCCACACAGGCCCCATCCAGAATTCACCCCTCCACTTT
>TRBD1|once|17|TRBV3-1|TRBJ2-1
CASSPGWGTGKHNEQFF
TGTGCCAGCAGCCCAGGCTGGGGGACAGGGAAACACAATGAGCAGTTCTTC
>NA|few|14|TRBV2|TRBJ2-1
CASSGTGTHNEQFF
TGTGCCAGCAGTGGAACGGGGACCCACAATGAGCAGTTCTTC
>TRBD2|few|15|TRBV10-3|TRBJ2-1
CAINGASGSYNEQFF
TGTGCCATCAACGGGGCTAGCGGTTCCTACAATGAGCAGTTCTTC
>TRBD2|NA|16|TRBV7-8|TRBJ2-1
CASRPGLAGDDNEQFF
TGTGCCAGCAGGCCCGGACTAGCGGGAGATGACAATGAGCAGTTCTTC
>TRBD1|NA|16|TRBV7-2|TRBJ1-1
CASSLLTGRGRGEAFF
TGTGCCAGCAGCCTCCTTACTGGGAGGGGGCGCGGAGAAGCTTTCTTT
>TRBD1|once|12|TRBV20-1|TRBJ1-2
CRAIGQGNGYTF
TGCAGGGCAATCGGACAGGGAAATGGCTACACCTTC
>TRBD2|NA|17|TRBV29-1|TRBJ2-1
CSVEFLTGTSAYNEQFF
TGCAGCGTTGAATTCTTGACCGGGACTAGCGCGTACAATGAGCAGTTCTTC
>NA|NA|15|TRBV4-2|TRBJ2-1
CASSQDALGLNEQFF
TGTGCCAGCAGCCAAGATGCACTAGGGCTCAATGAGCAGTTCTTC
>TRBD1|NA|14|TRBV10-2|TRBJ2-7
CASRPRDSYYEQYF
TGCGCCAGCAGACCCCGGGACAGCTACTACGAGCAGTACTTC
>NA|few|13|TRBV18|TRBJ1-2
CASSPISRSGYTF
TGTGCCAGCTCACCTATAAGCAGATCTGGCTACACCTTC
>TRBD2|few|11|TRBV18|TRBJ2-5
CATTGGETQYF
TGTGCCACCACCGGGGGGGAGACCCAGTACTTC
>NA|NA|14|TRBV20-1|TRBJ1-4
CSARAGERGEKLFF
TGCAGTGCTAGGGCAGGGGAAAGAGGAGAAAAACTGTTTTTT
>NA|NA|14|TRBV12-3/TRBV12-4|TRBJ2-1
CASSPPDSENEQFF
TGTGCCAGCAGCCCCCCAGACAGTGAAAATGAGCAGTTCTTC
>TRBD1|once|14|TRBV6-1|TRBJ2-1
CASARDRGINEQFF
TGTGCCAGCGCCCGGGACAGGGGAATAAATGAGCAGTTCTTC
>NA|few|13|TRBV6-1|TRBJ1-1
CASSVPVVTEAFF
TGTGCCAGCAGTGTCCCAGTTGTCACTGAAGCTTTCTTT
>NA|few|13|TRBV20-1|TRBJ2-5
CSASGDYQETQYF
TGCAGTGCTAGTGGTGACTACCAAGAGACCCAGTACTTC
>NA|NA|14|TRBV7-9|TRBJ1-2
CASSLAGPSQGYTF
TGTGCCAGCAGCTTAGCGGGTCCGAGCCAGGGCTACACCTTC
>TRBD1|few|17|TRBV5-1|TRBJ1-6
CASSHQVGGQGYSPLHF
TGCGCCAGCAGCCATCAAGTTGGTGGACAGGGTTATTCACCCCTCCACTTT
>NA|NA|14|TRBV5-1|TRBJ2-7
CASSLVNGAYEQYF
TGCGCCAGCAGCTTGGTTAACGGCGCCTACGAGCAGTACTTC
>NA|NA|14|TRBV5-1|TRBJ1-2
CASSLVGGRDGYTF
TGCGCCAGCAGCTTGGTGGGGGGACGTGATGGCTACACCTTC
>TRBD2|few|21|TRBV4-1|TRBJ2-3
CASSHSDRASGTVGGTDTQYF
TGCGCCAGCAGCCATTCCGATCGGGCTAGCGGGACGGTTGGCGGGACAGATACGCAGTATTTT
>TRBD1|few|15|TRBV15|TRBJ2-1
CATSSPGQGINEQFF
TGTGCCACCAGCAGTCCGGGACAGGGCATCAATGAGCAGTTCTTC
>TRBD1|NA|16|TRBV4-1|TRBJ1-1
CASSQPWDSPNTEAFF
TGCGCCAGCAGCCAACCCTGGGACAGTCCGAACACTGAAGCTTTCTTT
>TRBD1|NA|12|TRBV7-2|TRBJ2-7
CASSYQGDEQYF
TGTGCCAGCAGCTACCAGGGGGACGAGCAGTACTTC
>NA|many|13|TRBV5-5|TRBJ2-7
CASSLTAQGEQYF
TGTGCCAGCAGCTTGACCGCGCAGGGCGAGCAGTACTTC
>TRBD1|NA|14|TRBV5-1|TRBJ1-6
CASSPQGADSPLHF
TGCGCCAGCAGCCCCCAGGGGGCCGATTCACCCCTCCACTTT
>TRBD2|NA|14|TRBV20-1|TRBJ2-1
CSASPSGDRNEQFF
TGCAGTGCTAGTCCTAGCGGGGATCGCAATGAGCAGTTCTTC
>NA|NA|15|TRBV21-1|TRBJ1-1
CASSLPRQLNTEAFF
TGTGCCAGCAGCCTCCCGAGGCAGTTGAACACTGAAGCTTTCTTT
>TRBD1|few|16|TRBV5-1|TRBJ2-5
CASSLAPDRNQETQYF
TGCGCCAGCAGCTTGGCCCCGGACAGGAACCAAGAGACCCAGTACTTC
>NA|NA|11|TRBV20-1|TRBJ2-5
CSAGGGKTQYF
TGCAGTGCTGGTGGAGGGAAGACCCAGTACTTC
>NA|NA|13|TRBV29-1|TRBJ2-3
CSAEGVSTDTQYF
TGCAGCGCCGAGGGAGTTAGCACAGATACGCAGTATTTT
>NA|few|11|TRBV24-1|TRBJ2-1
CATAVSEEQFF
TGTGCCACCGCTGTTTCTGAGGAGCAGTTCTTC
>TRBD1|NA|15|TRBV5-1|TRBJ2-7
CASSSGRTGGVEQYF
TGCGCCAGCAGCAGCGGGAGGACAGGGGGCGTCGAGCAGTACTTC
>TRBD2|NA|14|TRBV10-3|TRBJ2-7
CAISGLAASYEQYF
TGTGCCATCAGTGGACTAGCGGCTTCCTACGAGCAGTACTTC
>NA|NA|16|TRBV5-1|TRBJ2-5
CASSRSGRDSYNEQYF
TGCGCCAGCAGCAGGAGTGGACGGGACTCCTACAATGAGCAGTACTTC
>NA|NA|12|TRBV24-1|TRBJ2-1
CATSDVWGLQFF
TGTGCCACCAGTGATGTATGGGGGTTGCAGTTCTTC
>NA|NA|15|TRBV6-5|TRBJ2-2
CASTRGSANTGELFF
TGTGCCAGCACCCGCGGCAGCGCGAACACCGGGGAGCTGTTTTTT
>NA|NA|14|TRBV7-6|TRBJ2-7
CASSLVTLRGKQYF
TGTGCCAGCAGCTTAGTAACCCTCAGGGGTAAGCAGTACTTC
>NA|NA|16|TRBV5-1|TRBJ2-1
CASSKRTYGTYNEQFF
TGCGCCAGCAGCAAGAGAACCTACGGGACATACAATGAGCAGTTCTTC
>TRBD1|NA|14|TRBV7-9|TRBJ2-7
CASSPGQGVNEQYF
TGTGCCAGCAGCCCAGGACAGGGAGTGAACGAGCAGTACTTC
>NA|few|16|TRBV7-9|TRBJ2-6
CASSLARDSGANVLTF
TGTGCCAGCAGCTTAGCCCGAGACTCTGGGGCCAACGTCCTGACTTTC
>TRBD1|NA|15|TRBV5-1|TRBJ1-2
CASSTPGQGIYGYTF
TGCGCCAGCAGCACCCCGGGACAGGGGATCTATGGCTACACCTTC
>TRBD1|NA|15|TRBV6-6|TRBJ2-7
CASSYDAQGVYEQYF
TGTGCCAGCAGTTACGACGCACAGGGGGTCTACGAGCAGTACTTC
>NA|NA|15|TRBV5-1|TRBJ2-7
CASSLGGQRPYEQYF
TGCGCCAGCAGCTTGGGCGGACAGCGCCCCTACGAGCAGTACTTC
>TRBD2|few|18|TRBV6-2/TRBV6-3|TRBJ2-7
CASSYPSIAGVFQNEQYF
TGTGCCAGCAGTTACCCATCCATAGCGGGGGTCTTTCAGAACGAGCAGTACTTC
>NA|NA|16|TRBV18|TRBJ1-2
CASSRQPAVNLYGYTF
TGTGCCAGCTCACGACAGCCCGCAGTAAATCTCTATGGCTACACCTTC
>TRBD2|NA|16|TRBV7-2|TRBJ2-1
CASSWTSGGSYNEQFF
TGTGCCAGCAGCTGGACTAGCGGGGGATCCTACAATGAGCAGTTCTTC
>NA|once|14|TRBV5-5|TRBJ2-5
CASSLAGEINEQYF
TGTGCCAGCAGCTTGGCGGGAGAGATCAATGAGCAGTACTTC